The next 28 T cell receptor beta chains were all read from a single sample in a study of OX40 agonist ivuxolimab in advanced cancers. Libraries were constructed by the immunoSEQ multiplex PCR assay. The source is immuneACCESS, and TCRdb retained only in-frame sequences with V and J called. Part of the clones is not carried over; for the studies checked, unresolved V genes explain less than half of this, and the remainder is unexplained. This sample holds some 65,000 clones; 85% to 90% were observed only once. The ten most abundant clones make up 12% of the sample. Sequenced here: CD4+ or CD8+ T cells sorted from blood, sampled in a trial of the OX40 agonist ivuxolimab. These receptors all come from an adult with an advanced solid tumor such as melanoma, head and neck, liver or kidney cancer.

The chain combines TRBV10-1 with TRBJ2-4; D uncertain. CDR1 is WNHNN and CDR2 is SYGVQD in the germline V gene (reference sequence). The CDR3 is 15 residues long. Trimming took 0 bases from V and 7 from J, leaving 13 bases between them. CDR3 amino acids: CASSESAGFWNIQYF. CDR3 sequence (DNA): TGCGCCAGCAGTGAGTCTGCCGGATTCTGGAACATTCAGTACTTC.

The chain links TRBV27 to TRBJ1-1, with D uncertain. Germline V gene sequence: CDR1 MNHEY, CDR2 SMNVEV (reference sequence). Trimming pared 6 bases from V and 0 bases from J, leaving 11 bases between. The CDR3 has 14 residues. In nucleotides, the CDR3 is TGTGCCAGCAGATTAGGCGATCTGAACACTGAAGCTTTCTTT. Its translation: CASRLGDLNTEAFF.

V and J are TRBV19 and TRBJ1-5; 8 bases align to TRBD1. V lost 7 bases and J lost 3; bases outside the gene matches: 8. The CDR3 extends over 15 amino acids. Germline V CDR1 and CDR2: LNHDA, SQIVND (reference sequence). CDR3 coding DNA: TGTGCCAGTACCCCTCATCAGGGGGCCAATCAGCCCCAGCATTTT. Its protein is CASTPHQGANQPQHF.

This clone occurred once. V and J are TRBV27 and TRBJ2-6, with D maybe TRBD2 (5 bases). Germline V lookup: CDR1 MNHEY, CDR2 SMNVEV (reference sequence). The CDR3 runs to 14 residues. Deletions cut 8 bases from V and 3 bases from J, with 11 bases between. The CDR3 sequence is CASRRAGGANVLTF. The DNA of the CDR3 is TGTGCCAGCCGGCGGGCCGGTGGGGCCAACGTCCTGACTTTC.

The rearrangement uses TRBV2 and TRBJ2-1, with 12 bases lining up with TRBD1. The V and J ends lost 8 bases and 3 bases, in that order; junction bases with no gene match: 11. The germline gives CDR1 SNHLY, CDR2 FYNNEI. The CDR3 consists of 17 residues. CDR3 coding DNA: TGTGCCAGCCCGGGACAGGGGGCAAAACGAGTCTACAATGAGCAGTTCTTC. It specifies CASPGQGAKRVYNEQFF.

The chain has TRBV15 and TRBJ1-5, with TRBD1 matching over 8 bases. V was pared by 1 base and J by 7 bases, with 6 bases of the junction left unmatched. CDR3 length: 15 amino acids. Germline assignment: CDR1 LNHNV and CDR2 YYDKDF (reference sequence). The CDR3 region is CATSRATGARQPQHF. The CDR3 coding sequence is TGTGCCACCAGCAGAGCGACAGGGGCGAGGCAGCCCCAGCATTTT.

This chain joins TRBV19 and TRBJ2-7, with 8 bases aligning to TRBD1. V trimming: 5 bases; J trimming: 3 bases; junction bases outside the gene matches: 9. The CDR3 consists of 15 residues. Germline CDR1 and CDR2: LNHDA and SQIVND (reference sequence). The DNA of the CDR3 is TGTGCCAGTAGTCTCGGACAGGGTGTAAACTACGAGCAGTACTTC. Protein product: CASSLGQGVNYEQYF. The variable domain in full, with the rest retrieved from reference TRBV19 and TRBJ2-7, is DGGITQSPKYLFRKEGQNVTLSCEQNLNHDAMYWYRQDPGQGLRLIYYSQIVNDFQKGDIAEGYSVSREKKESFPLTVTSAQKNPTAFYLCASSLGQGVNYEQYFGPGTRLTVT.

The chain uses TRBV5-1 and TRBJ2-2; D is perhaps TRBD1 or TRBD2 (5 bases each). The germline CDR1 and CDR2 sequences are SGHRS and YFSETQ. Deletions cut 3 bases from V and 6 bases from J, with 9 bases between. The CDR3 consists of 13 residues. CDR3 in DNA: TGCGCCAGCAGCTGGGACGGAGCCGGGGAGCTGTTTTTT. The encoded protein is CASSWDGAGELFF.

This clone was seen a handful of times. The gene calls are TRBV7-9 and TRBJ1-1; 9 bases align to TRBD1. CDR1 is SEHNR, CDR2 FQNEAQ, per germline (reference sequence). This CDR3 has 13 residues. Trimming cost V 4 bases and J 5 bases; bases outside gene matches: 2. The DNA of the CDR3 is TGTGCCAGCAGCTATGGACAGGGGACTGAAGCTTTCTTT. Translated, it gives CASSYGQGTEAFF.

The CDR3 region has the DNA TGTGCCAGCAGCCGACCGACGGGCCAAGGGGCAGATACGCAGTATTTT. This sequence encodes CASSRPTGQGADTQYF. This rearrangement joins TRBV27 to TRBJ2-3, with TRBD1 as a possible D gene (5 bases). The V gene lost 6 bases and the J gene lost 4 bases, with 20 bases spanning the gap. The CDR3 is made up of 16 amino acids. Germline V gene sequence: CDR1 MNHEY, CDR2 SMNVEV (reference sequence).

The V call is TRBV7-9, the J call TRBJ2-7, with TRBD1 matching 10 bases. The CDR3 runs to 16 residues. Germline-derived CDR1 and CDR2 are SEHNR and FQNEAQ (reference sequence). V lost 2 bases, J lost 2 bases, and 6 bases stayed unmatched. The DNA of the CDR3 is TGTGCCAGCAGCTTAATCACCGGGACAGGGGCCTACGAGCAGTACTTC. Its protein is CASSLITGTGAYEQYF.

This chain uses TRBV27 with TRBJ1-5; 8 bases are shared with TRBD1. Trimming took 5 bases from V and 0 from J; bases not matched to a gene: 12. The germline V gene encodes CDR1 MNHEY and CDR2 SMNVEV (reference sequence). The CDR3 length is 18 residues. CDR3 loop: CASSPGPDRGNSNQPQHF. The CDR3 bases are TGTGCCAGCAGTCCAGGGCCCGACAGGGGTAATAGCAATCAGCCCCAGCATTTT.

In this sample, this clone turned up once. The V and J genes are TRBV19 and TRBJ2-7; D gene unclear. The CDR3 covers 13 residues. V lost 1 base to trimming and J lost 2 bases, with 6 bases between them. Germline V gives CDR1 LNHDA, CDR2 SQIVND (reference sequence). The CDR3 DNA reads TGTGCCAGTAGTATAGGGACCCCCTACGAGCAGTACTTC. Translation gives CASSIGTPYEQYF.

In its sample, this clone was seen once. The genes are TRBV5-1 and TRBJ2-3, with 8 bases that match TRBD2. The V and J ends lost 4 bases and 3 bases, in that order; junction bases with no gene match: 13. Germline V gene data show CDR1 as SGHRS and CDR2 as YFSETQ. This CDR3 is built from 17 residues. CDR3 in amino acids: CASSPIGAGAGTDTQYF. DNA of the CDR3: TGCGCCAGCAGCCCAATTGGAGCGGGGGCAGGGACAGATACGCAGTATTTT.

CDR3 sequence (DNA): TGTGCCAGCAGCCGGGGTGAAAAACTGTTTTTT. Its protein product is CASSRGEKLFF. J is TRBJ1-4 and V is TRBV7-9; the D is unclear. The germline CDR1 and CDR2 sequences are SEHNR and FQNEAQ (reference sequence). The CDR3 has 11 residues. V dropped 5 bases and J dropped 7 bases, with 5 bases sitting between them.

This clone was seen once. The chain joins TRBV7-9 to TRBJ2-7, with TRBD1 matching over 7 bases. J gave up 3 bases and V 5 bases, and 10 bases lay outside the gene matches. Germline CDR1 reads SEHNR; CDR2 reads FQNEAQ (reference sequence). This CDR3 region has 15 residues. The CDR3: CASSERGLRVYEQYF. In nucleotides, the CDR3 is TGTGCCAGCAGCGAAAGGGGGCTGAGGGTCTACGAGCAGTACTTC. Drawing the rest from reference TRBV7-9 and TRBJ2-7, the complete variable domain is DTGVSQNPRHKITKRGQNVTFRCDPISEHNRLYWYRQTLGQGPEFLTYFQNEAQLEKSRLLSDRFSAERPKGSFSTLEIQRTEQGDSAMYLCASSERGLRVYEQYFGPGTRLTVT.

The rearrangement links TRBV4-2 to TRBJ1-1, with no clear D. Trimming stripped 0 bases from V and 6 bases from J, with 8 bases between. CDR1 is LGHNA, CDR2 YNFKEQ, per germline. This CDR3 spans 13 amino acids. DNA of the CDR3: TGTGCCAGCAGCCAAGACATTTCGGCTGAAGCTTTCTTT. Protein sequence: CASSQDISAEAFF.

The chain links TRBV5-1 to TRBJ2-7; possibly TRBD1 for D (6 bases). With 4 bases removed from V and 5 bases from J, the gap between germline ends came to 19 bases. Germline-derived CDR1 and CDR2 are SGHRS and YFSETQ. The CDR3 length is 15 residues. CDR3 amino acids: CASSLYSWGQDEQYF. The CDR3 nucleotides are TGCGCCAGCAGCCTCTATTCTTGGGGGCAGGACGAGCAGTACTTC.

This sequence joins TRBV7-9 and TRBJ2-1; the D is unclear. This CDR3 comprises 14 residues. Germline values: CDR1 SEHNR, CDR2 FQNEAQ (reference sequence). V was shortened by 3 bases and J by 4 bases, with 10 bases between the two germline ends. CDR3 in DNA: TGTGCCAGCAGCTTTGGAACAGCATACAATGAGCAGTTCTTC. It yields the protein CASSFGTAYNEQFF.

This clone showed up just a few times. The V gene is TRBV5-1, the J gene TRBJ2-2; D uncertain. The CDR3 has 15 residues. V lost 3 bases and J 2 bases, leaving 11 bases between the germline ends. Germline V gene sequence: CDR1 SGHRS, CDR2 YFSETQ. CDR3 bases: TGCGCCAGCAGCTCGCCCCCCGAAAACACCGGGGAGCTGTTTTTT. This sequence encodes CASSSPPENTGELFF.

CDR3 bases: TGTGCCTGGAGTGTAGGGAGGGCTTCCTACGAGCAGTACTTC. Amino acid sequence: CAWSVGRASYEQYF. This chain uses TRBV30 with TRBJ2-7; 7 nucleotides agree with TRBD2. CDR1 and CDR2 (germline): GTSNPN, SVGIG (reference sequence). This CDR3 is 14 amino acids long. J gave up 1 base and V 0 bases, and 3 bases lay outside the gene matches.

DNA of the CDR3: TGTGCCAGTAGTATAGTTCCAGGGGGAAGTGCCTACGAGCAGTACTTC. Translating it yields CASSIVPGGSAYEQYF. The genes are TRBV19 and TRBJ2-7; 7 bases line up with TRBD1. CDR1 is LNHDA and CDR2 is SQIVND in the germline V gene (reference sequence). The CDR3 loop spans 16 amino acids. J lost 2 bases, V lost 1 base, and 8 bases had no gene match.

This clone has a single count. Sequence at one end of the junction differs from germline and may be a read error. This chain joins TRBV7-9 and TRBJ1-4; no clear D gene. CDR1 and CDR2 from the germline V gene are SEHNR and FQNEAQ (reference sequence). CDR3 length equals 14 residues. CDR3 sequence: CASSLALTDEKLFF. CDR3 DNA: TGTGCCAGCAGCTTAGCGTTAACTGATGAAAAACTGTTTTTT.

This rearrangement joins TRBV27 to TRBJ2-5; a possible D gene is TRBD2 (6 bases). The V gene's germline CDR1 is MNHEY and CDR2 SMNVEV (reference sequence). CDR3 size: 14 residues. V shed 3 bases and J shed 8 bases, with 16 bases lying between them. The CDR3: CASSFGGPPKTQYF. The DNA of the CDR3 is TGTGCCAGCAGTTTCGGGGGACCTCCCAAAACCCAGTACTTC.

For the CDR3, the DNA is TGTGCCAGCAGCCCGGGACAGGGGTTTGAGCAGTTCTTC. Translated: CASSPGQGFEQFF. The rearrangement uses TRBV4-2 and TRBJ2-1, with 10 bases that match TRBD1. CDR3 length equals 13 residues. In germline, CDR1 is LGHNA, CDR2 YNFKEQ. The ends lost 4 bases at V and 9 bases at J; junction bases unmatched: 3.

The V call is TRBV9, the J call TRBJ1-2, with TRBD1 matching over 7 bases. Per germline, CDR1 SGDLS and CDR2 YYNGEE. V lost 0 bases, J lost 0 bases, and 8 bases stayed unmatched. CDR3 length: 17 residues. This CDR3 is CASSVGYRGPANYGYTF. The DNA of the CDR3 is TGTGCCAGCAGCGTAGGATACAGGGGCCCAGCTAACTATGGCTACACCTTC.

This clone was recorded only once. The chain is built from TRBV5-1 and TRBJ2-7; 14 bases are a match to TRBD2. The germline CDR1 and CDR2 sequences are SGHRS and YFSETQ. After removal of 4 bases from V and 3 bases from J, the junction contained 3 bases not matched to a gene. The CDR3 spans 15 residues. The CDR3 loop reads CASSTGLAGGYEQYF. As DNA, the CDR3 is TGCGCCAGCAGCACAGGACTAGCGGGAGGCTACGAGCAGTACTTC.

The CDR3 reads CASSSLAAGPYEQYF. Here the CDR3 DNA reads TGTGCCAGCAGTTCGCTCGCAGCGGGCCCCTACGAGCAGTACTTC. J is TRBJ2-7 and V is TRBV27, with D possibly TRBD2 on 6 matching bases. Germline CDR1 reads MNHEY; CDR2 reads SMNVEV (reference sequence). Trimming stripped 4 bases from V and 2 bases from J, with 15 bases between. The CDR3 has 15 amino acids.